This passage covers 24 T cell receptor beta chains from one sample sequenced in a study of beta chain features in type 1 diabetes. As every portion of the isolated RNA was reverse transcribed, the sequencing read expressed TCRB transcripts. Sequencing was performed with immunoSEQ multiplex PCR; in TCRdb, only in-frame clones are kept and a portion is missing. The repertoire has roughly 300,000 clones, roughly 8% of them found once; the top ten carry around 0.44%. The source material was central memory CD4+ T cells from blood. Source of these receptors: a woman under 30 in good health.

CDR3 region: CASEGLAGTNTQYF. The CDR3 DNA is TGTGCCAGCGAAGGACTAGCGGGGACCAATACGCAGTACTTC. The genes are TRBV6-1 and TRBJ2-7; 12 bases map to TRBD2. The CDR3 has 14 residues. The V gene end was trimmed by 8 bases and the J gene end by 9 bases; junction bases not matched to a gene: 11. CDR1 is MNHNS and CDR2 is SASEGT in the germline V gene.

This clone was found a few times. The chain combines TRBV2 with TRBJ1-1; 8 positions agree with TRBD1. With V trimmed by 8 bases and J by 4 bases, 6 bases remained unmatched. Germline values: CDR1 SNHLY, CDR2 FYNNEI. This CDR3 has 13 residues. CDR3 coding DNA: TGTGCCAGCCGGTCAGGGGGCGGCACTGAAGCTTTCTTT. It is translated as CASRSGGGTEAFF.

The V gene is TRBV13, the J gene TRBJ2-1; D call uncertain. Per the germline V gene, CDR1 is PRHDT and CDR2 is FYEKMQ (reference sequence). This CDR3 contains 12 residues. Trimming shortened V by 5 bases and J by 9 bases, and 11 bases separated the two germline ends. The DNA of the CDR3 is TGTGCCAGCAGCCCAGGTTCCAGTGAGCAGTTCTTC. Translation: CASSPGSSEQFF.

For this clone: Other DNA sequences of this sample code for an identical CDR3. CDR3 nucleotide sequence: TGTGCCAGCAGAAGGACAGGGGGGACCGGGGAGCTGTTTTTT. Protein product: CASRRTGGTGELFF. The chain carries TRBV27 and TRBJ2-2; 10 bases are shared with TRBD1. The J segment lost 5 bases and the V segment lost 6 bases, leaving 3 bases of the junction unmatched. The CDR3 runs 14 residues. Germline V gives CDR1 MNHEY, CDR2 SMNVEV (reference sequence).

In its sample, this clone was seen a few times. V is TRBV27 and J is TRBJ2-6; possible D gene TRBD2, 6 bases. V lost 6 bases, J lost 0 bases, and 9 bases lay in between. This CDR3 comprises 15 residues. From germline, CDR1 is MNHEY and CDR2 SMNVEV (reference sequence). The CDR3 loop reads CASRKAGSGANVLTF. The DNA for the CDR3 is TGTGCCAGCAGAAAAGCGGGCTCTGGGGCCAACGTCCTGACTTTC. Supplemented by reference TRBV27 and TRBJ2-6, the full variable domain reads EAQVTQNPRYLITVTGKKLTVTCSQNMNHEYMSWYRQDPGLGLRQIYYSMNVEVTDKGDVPEGYKVSRKEKRNFPLILESPSPNQTSLYFCASRKAGSGANVLTFGAGSRLTVL.

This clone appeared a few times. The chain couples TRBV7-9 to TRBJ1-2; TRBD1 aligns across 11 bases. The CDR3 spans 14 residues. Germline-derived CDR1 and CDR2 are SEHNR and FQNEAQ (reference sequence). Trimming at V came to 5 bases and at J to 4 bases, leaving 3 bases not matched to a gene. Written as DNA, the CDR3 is TGTGCCAGCAGCACCGGGACAGGGGGCTATGGCTACACCTTC. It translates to CASSTGTGGYGYTF. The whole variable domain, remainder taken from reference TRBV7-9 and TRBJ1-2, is DTGVSQNPRHKITKRGQNVTFRCDPISEHNRLYWYRQTLGQGPEFLTYFQNEAQLEKSRLLSDRFSAERPKGSFSTLEIQRTEQGDSAMYLCASSTGTGGYGYTFGSGTRLTVV.

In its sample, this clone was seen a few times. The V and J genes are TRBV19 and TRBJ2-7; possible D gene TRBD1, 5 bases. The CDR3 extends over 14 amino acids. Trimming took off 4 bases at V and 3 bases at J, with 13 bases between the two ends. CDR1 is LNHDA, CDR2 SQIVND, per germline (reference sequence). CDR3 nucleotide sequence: TGTGCCAGTAGTAAGGGGTTAGTGAGCTACGAGCAGTACTTC. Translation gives CASSKGLVSYEQYF.

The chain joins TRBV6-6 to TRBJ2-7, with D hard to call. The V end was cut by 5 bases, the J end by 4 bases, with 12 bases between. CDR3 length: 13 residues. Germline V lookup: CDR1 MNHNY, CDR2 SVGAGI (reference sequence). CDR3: CASSTTPKYEQYF. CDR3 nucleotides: TGTGCCAGCAGTACGACACCTAAGTACGAGCAGTACTTC.

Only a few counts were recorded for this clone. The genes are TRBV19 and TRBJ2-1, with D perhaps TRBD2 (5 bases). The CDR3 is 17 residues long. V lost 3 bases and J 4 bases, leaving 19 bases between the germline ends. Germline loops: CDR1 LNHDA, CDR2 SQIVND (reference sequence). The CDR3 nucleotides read TGTGCCAGTAGTATCACCTACACTAGACCCGCGTACAATGAGCAGTTCTTC. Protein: CASSITYTRPAYNEQFF.

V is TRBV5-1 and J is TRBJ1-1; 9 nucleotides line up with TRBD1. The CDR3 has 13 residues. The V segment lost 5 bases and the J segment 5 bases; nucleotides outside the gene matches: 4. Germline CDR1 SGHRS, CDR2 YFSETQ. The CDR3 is CASRQGARTEAFF. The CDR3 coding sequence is TGCGCCAGCAGACAGGGGGCGCGAACTGAAGCTTTCTTT.

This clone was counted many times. This CDR3 is CASSVGHPGTDTQYF. In DNA, the CDR3 is TGTGCCAGCAGCGTAGGGCATCCTGGCACAGATACGCAGTATTTT. The chain employs TRBV9 and TRBJ2-3; D is unclear. This CDR3 comprises 15 residues. Trimming removed 0 bases from V and 1 base from J, with 9 bases in between. Germline values: CDR1 SGDLS, CDR2 YYNGEE.

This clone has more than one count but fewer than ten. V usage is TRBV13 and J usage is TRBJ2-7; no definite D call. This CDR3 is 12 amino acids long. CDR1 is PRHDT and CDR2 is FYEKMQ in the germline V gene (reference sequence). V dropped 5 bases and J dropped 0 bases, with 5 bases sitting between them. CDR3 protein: CASSRSSYEQYF. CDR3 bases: TGTGCCAGCAGCCGGAGCTCCTACGAGCAGTACTTC.

CDR3 sequence reads: CASSATFENYGYTF. As DNA, the CDR3 is TGTGCCAGCTCAGCGACCTTCGAGAACTATGGCTACACCTTC. The chain is built from TRBV18 and TRBJ1-2, with no clear D. The CDR3 totals 14 residues. Germline CDR1 KGHSH, CDR2 LQKENI. Trimming stripped 5 bases from V and 2 bases from J, with 12 bases between. Using reference TRBV18 and TRBJ1-2 for the parts outside the CDR3, the full variable domain is NAGVMQNPRHLVRRRGQEARLRCSPMKGHSHVYWYRQLPEEGLKFMVYLQKENIIDESGMPKERFSAEFPKEGPSILRIQQVVRGDSAAYFCASSATFENYGYTFGSGTRLTVV.

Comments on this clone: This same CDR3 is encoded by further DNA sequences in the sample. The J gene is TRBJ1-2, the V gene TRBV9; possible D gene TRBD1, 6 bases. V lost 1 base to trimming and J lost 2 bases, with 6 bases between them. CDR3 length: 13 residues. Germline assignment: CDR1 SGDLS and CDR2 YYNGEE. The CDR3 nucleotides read TGTGCCAGCAGCGTACAGGGGAACTATGGCTACACCTTC. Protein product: CASSVQGNYGYTF.

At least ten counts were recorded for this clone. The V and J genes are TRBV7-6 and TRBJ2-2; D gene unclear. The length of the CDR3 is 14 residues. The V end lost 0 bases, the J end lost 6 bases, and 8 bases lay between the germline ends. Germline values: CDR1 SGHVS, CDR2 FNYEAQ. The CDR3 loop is CASSLARYAGELFF. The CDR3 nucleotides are TGTGCCAGCAGCTTAGCGCGTTATGCCGGGGAGCTGTTTTTT.

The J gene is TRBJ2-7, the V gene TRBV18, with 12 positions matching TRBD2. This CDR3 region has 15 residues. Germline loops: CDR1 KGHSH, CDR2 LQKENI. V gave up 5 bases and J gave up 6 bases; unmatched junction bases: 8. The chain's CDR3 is CASSGGLAGIVEQYF. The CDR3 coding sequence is TGTGCCAGCTCAGGGGGACTAGCGGGTATTGTCGAGCAGTACTTC.

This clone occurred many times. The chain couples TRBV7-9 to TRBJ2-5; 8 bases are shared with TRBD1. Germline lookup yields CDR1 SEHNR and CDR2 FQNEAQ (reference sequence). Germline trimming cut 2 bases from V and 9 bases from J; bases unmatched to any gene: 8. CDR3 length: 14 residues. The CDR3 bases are TGTGCCAGCAGCTTACAGCAGGGGGCTGGGGCCCAGTACTTC. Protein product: CASSLQQGAGAQYF. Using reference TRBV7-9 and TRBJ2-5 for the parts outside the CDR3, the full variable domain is DTGVSQNPRHKITKRGQNVTFRCDPISEHNRLYWYRQTLGQGPEFLTYFQNEAQLEKSRLLSDRFSAERPKGSFSTLEIQRTEQGDSAMYLCASSLQQGAGAQYFGPGTRLLVL.

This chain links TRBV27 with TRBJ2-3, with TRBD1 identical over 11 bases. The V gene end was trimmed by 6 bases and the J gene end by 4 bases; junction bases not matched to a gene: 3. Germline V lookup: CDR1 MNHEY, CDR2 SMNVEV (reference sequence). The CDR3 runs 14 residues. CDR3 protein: CASRGTGGPDTQYF. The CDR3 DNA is TGTGCCAGCAGAGGGACAGGGGGTCCAGATACGCAGTATTTT.

The CDR3 DNA reads as TGTGCCAGTAGTATAGTTACTAGCGGGAGAGGTGAGCAGTTCTTC. Its translation is CASSIVTSGRGEQFF. The chain carries TRBV19 and TRBJ2-1, with 11 nucleotides matching TRBD2. Unmatched junction bases numbered 5, after V lost 1 base and J lost 9 bases. There are 15 residues in the CDR3. Germline V CDR1 and CDR2: LNHDA, SQIVND (reference sequence). The full variable domain, its missing parts supplied by reference TRBV19 and TRBJ2-1, is DGGITQSPKYLFRKEGQNVTLSCEQNLNHDAMYWYRQDPGQGLRLIYYSQIVNDFQKGDIAEGYSVSREKKESFPLTVTSAQKNPTAFYLCASSIVTSGRGEQFFGPGTRLTVL.

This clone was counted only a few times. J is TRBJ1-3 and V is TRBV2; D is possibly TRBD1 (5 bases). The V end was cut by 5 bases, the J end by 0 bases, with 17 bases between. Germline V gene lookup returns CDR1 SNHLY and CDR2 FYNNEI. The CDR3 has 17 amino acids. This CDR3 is CASSRDAGTSSGNTIYF. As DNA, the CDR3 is TGTGCCAGCAGTAGGGACGCAGGTACATCCTCTGGAAACACCATATATTTT.

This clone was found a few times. In DNA form, the CDR3 reads TGTGCCAGTGGTCAGCGGGAGTCAGATACGCAGTATTTT. This sequence encodes CASGQRESDTQYF. The chain employs TRBV19 and TRBJ2-3, with 8 bases identical to TRBD2. Unmatched junction bases numbered 5, after V lost 8 bases and J lost 4 bases. Germline values: CDR1 LNHDA, CDR2 SQIVND (reference sequence). CDR3 size: 13 residues.

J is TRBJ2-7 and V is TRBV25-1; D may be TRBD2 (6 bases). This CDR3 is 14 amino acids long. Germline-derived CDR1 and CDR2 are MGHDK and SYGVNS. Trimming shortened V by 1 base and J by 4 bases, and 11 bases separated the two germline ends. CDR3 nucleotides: TGTGCCAGCAGTGAATCGGGGGAGGCATACGAGCAGTACTTC. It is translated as CASSESGEAYEQYF.

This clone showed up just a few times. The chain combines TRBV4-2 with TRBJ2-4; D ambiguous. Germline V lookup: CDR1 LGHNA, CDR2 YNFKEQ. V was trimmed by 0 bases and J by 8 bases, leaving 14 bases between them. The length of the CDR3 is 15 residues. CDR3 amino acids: CASSQDLSSWDIQYF. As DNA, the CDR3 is TGTGCCAGCAGCCAAGACTTGTCCAGCTGGGACATTCAGTACTTC.

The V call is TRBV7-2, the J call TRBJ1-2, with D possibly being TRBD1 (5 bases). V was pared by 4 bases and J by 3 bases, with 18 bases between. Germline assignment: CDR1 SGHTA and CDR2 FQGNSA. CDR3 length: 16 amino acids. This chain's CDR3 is CASSSAGSRDYYGYTF. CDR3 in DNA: TGTGCCAGCAGCTCCGCAGGGTCGAGGGATTACTATGGCTACACCTTC. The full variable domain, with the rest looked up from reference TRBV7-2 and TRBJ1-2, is GAGVSQSPSNKVTEKGKDVELRCDPISGHTALYWYRQSLGQGLEFLIYFQGNSAPDKSGLPSDRFSAERTGGSVSTLTIQRTQQEDSAVYLCASSSAGSRDYYGYTFGSGTRLTVV.